This TCR beta chain comes out of a study of T cell responses to AZD1222 COVID-19 vaccine. As for the study in general: Recipients boosted at about 4 weeks or about 12 weeks are pooled. Study results and caveats: Donors were mostly white British, more females; clonal diversity possibly underestimated. Spike-wide coverage was observed for vaccine-associated CD4 TCRs, with dominant responses at 160-218 and 743-854. When two AZD1222 doses had been given, Spike-specific TCR breadth and depth rose.

Assay used: immunoSEQ multiplex PCR; TCRdb lists only in-frame clones, some missing. Of approximately 160,000 clones in the sample, around 91% were seen once. On this clone itself: The antigen remains undetermined.

This CDR3 comprises 15 residues. Trimming shortened V by 3 bases and J by 3 bases, and 15 bases separated the two germline ends. CDR1 and CDR2 from the germline V gene are SGDLS and YYNGEE. This clonotype originated in an adult in good health. The sequenced sample was peripheral blood, obtained on day 0 of AZD1222 vaccination. The chain employs TRBV9 and TRBJ1-2, with a tentative D call TRBD1 (6 bases). In DNA form, the CDR3 reads TGTGCCAGCAGCGCGCGGGACATCCAGGACTATGGCTACACCTTC. Translating it yields CASSARDIQDYGYTF.